This T cell receptor beta chain stems from a study of cytomegalovirus exposure and HLA in healthy donors. Whole-study findings and limits: Accurate prediction of HLA-A and HLA-B alleles (for most subjects) was reportedly achieved from TCR beta sequences.

In the PCR, 60 Vbeta and 13 Jbeta primers were used. Here immunoSEQ multiplex PCR was the method, and the copy in TCRdb shows in-frame clones only, minus some. The repertoire holds about 150,000 clones, with about 72% as singletons. Points on this clone: Its cognate antigen is unknown.

Sequenced material: PBMCs. This TCR came from a man in his forties in good health and CMV-seronegative.

In nucleotides, the CDR3 is TGTGCCAGCAGCTTAGAAGGGGTGAGTTGGTCTGAAGCTTTCTTT. Translation: CASSLEGVSWSEAFF. V gene TRBV11-2 combines with J gene TRBJ1-1, with a weak D call TRBD1 (5 bases). Germline CDR1 and CDR2: SGHAT and FQNNGV. Trimming removed 0 bases from V and 6 bases from J, with 14 bases in between. There are 15 residues in the CDR3.